Below are 19 T cell receptor beta chains sequenced from a single sample in a study of response to subunit inactivated influenza vaccine. Via MiXCR, TCRdb re-called the RT-PCR reads, giving one row per CDR3 protein. The data show under 800,000 distinct CDR3 sequences, roughly 14% seen once. This sample comprised PBMCs from blood, obtained about 14 days before vaccination. These receptors were taken from a man aged 50 to 60 who received an inactivated influenza vaccine.

This clonotype was counted many times. The rearrangement joins TRBV20-1 to TRBJ1-5; D is unresolved. Trimming took off 6 bases at V and 0 bases at J, with 15 bases between the two ends. The CDR3 is made up of 15 amino acids. From germline, CDR1 is DFQATT and CDR2 SNEGSKA (reference sequence). CDR3 bases: TGCAGTGCCAAAGCAGGAATCTATAGCAATCAGCCCCAGCATTTT. This sequence encodes CSAKAGIYSNQPQHF.

J is TRBJ2-7 and V is TRBV29-1, with TRBD1 matching 9 bases. The ends lost 6 bases at V and 5 bases at J; junction bases unmatched: 2. This CDR3 region has 11 residues. From germline, CDR1 is SQVTM and CDR2 ANQGSEA. Here the CDR3 reads CSVRTGDEQYF. The CDR3 DNA is TGCAGCGTGAGGACAGGGGACGAGCAGTACTTC.

The chain employs TRBV5-6 and TRBJ2-1, with 10 bases aligning to TRBD1. Trimming removed 4 bases from V and 7 bases from J; junction bases left unmatched: 11. From germline, CDR1 is SGHDT and CDR2 YYEEEE. The CDR3 runs to 16 residues. CDR3 nucleotide sequence: TGTGCCAGCAGCCTCCGGACAGGGGGAACGGTAAATGAGCAGTTCTTC. It encodes CASSLRTGGTVNEQFF. The complete variable domain, with remaining parts taken from reference TRBV5-6 and TRBJ2-1, reads DAGVTQSPTHLIKTRGQQVTLRCSPKSGHDTVSWYQQALGQGPQFIFQYYEEEERQRGNFPDRFSGHQFPNYSSELNVNALLLGDSALYLCASSLRTGGTVNEQFFGPGTRLTVL.

This clonotype has ten or more counts. This sequence joins TRBV4-1 and TRBJ2-2; D is unclear. Germline CDR1 is MGHRA and CDR2 is YSYEKL. Trimming pared 0 bases from V and 13 bases from J, leaving 9 bases between. There are 12 residues in the CDR3. The CDR3, as DNA: TGCGCCAGCAGCCAAGATCGCAGAGGGCTGTTTTTT. This codes for CASSQDRRGLFF.

The CDR3 spells CASSYYVGTEHYEQYF. CDR3 DNA sequence: TGTGCCAGCAGTTACTACGTCGGGACGGAACACTACGAGCAGTACTTC. This sequence joins TRBV6-2 or TRBV6-3 and TRBJ2-7; either TRBD1 or TRBD2 may supply D (5 bases each). The CDR3 is made up of 16 amino acids. V gave up 1 base and J gave up 3 bases, with 16 bases separating them. Germline V gene sequence: CDR1 MNHEY, CDR2 SVGEGT.

This clonotype was seen more than once but under ten times. The chain links TRBV6-5 to TRBJ2-1, with TRBD1 identical over 8 bases. The CDR3 contains 16 residues. V shed 2 bases and J 0 bases; nucleotides not matched to a gene: 3. CDR1 MNHEY and CDR2 SVGAGI come from the germline V gene. The CDR3 loop is CASSYTGGGSYNEQFF. The CDR3 DNA follows: TGTGCCAGCAGTTACACAGGGGGAGGCTCCTACAATGAGCAGTTCTTC.

This clonotype was observed a few times. In nucleotides, the CDR3 is TGTGCCAGCGGACTAGCGGGAGGGCCTAACACCGGGGAGCTGTTTTTT. It codes for CASGLAGGPNTGELFF. The gene calls are TRBV7-9 and TRBJ2-2; 15 nucleotides match TRBD2. With 8 bases clipped from V and 2 bases from J, the junction kept 3 bases outside the gene matches. Germline CDR1 reads SEHNR; CDR2 reads FQNEAQ (reference sequence). The CDR3 totals 16 residues.

Many counts were recorded for this clonotype. This chain joins TRBV7-9 and TRBJ1-2; D uncertain. The CDR3 runs 15 residues. Trimming shortened V by 2 bases and J by 2 bases, and 12 bases separated the two germline ends. Looked up from germline, CDR1 is SEHNR and CDR2 is FQNEAQ (reference sequence). CDR3 protein: CASSLSSAANYGYTF. In nucleotides, the CDR3 is TGTGCCAGCAGCTTATCGTCAGCCGCCAACTATGGCTACACCTTC.

A few counts support this clonotype. The chain links TRBV7-2 to TRBJ2-3; D is possibly TRBD1 (5 bases). CDR1 and CDR2 (germline): SGHTA, FQGNSA. V was cut by 2 bases and J by 1 base, with 10 bases left in between. CDR3 length equals 15 residues. DNA of the CDR3: TGTGCCAGCAGCTTATCGTACAGGCGCACAGATACGCAGTATTTT. This sequence encodes CASSLSYRRTDTQYF.

V and J are TRBV6-5 and TRBJ1-5; tentative D call: TRBD1 (6 bases). V was cut by 0 bases and J by 4 bases, with 10 bases left in between. The CDR3 is made up of 15 amino acids. CDR1 and CDR2 from the germline V gene are MNHEY and SVGAGI. This chain's CDR3 is CASSYSGQLNQPQHF. The DNA for the CDR3 is TGTGCCAGCAGTTACTCCGGACAGCTAAATCAGCCCCAGCATTTT.

This clonotype was seen only a few times. CDR3 in DNA: TGTGCCAGCATCCTAGACCGGAGCTCCTACAATGAGCAGTTCTTC. Protein: CASILDRSSYNEQFF. The V and J genes are TRBV12-3 or TRBV12-4 and TRBJ2-1; D is unresolved. V was pared by 7 bases and J by 0 bases, with 13 bases between. CDR3 length: 15 residues.

This clonotype was seen only a few times. The rearrangement links TRBV20-1 to TRBJ1-5; TRBD1 matches at 7 bases. V lost 3 bases, J lost 3 bases, and 11 bases stayed unmatched. Germline CDR1 and CDR2: DFQATT and SNEGSKA (reference sequence). The CDR3 is made up of 16 amino acids. The DNA of the CDR3 is TGCAGTGCTAGGAGCGGGACGGACAGGCCCAATCAGCCCCAGCATTTT. Amino acid sequence: CSARSGTDRPNQPQHF.

V is TRBV6-1 and J is TRBJ2-2, with TRBD2 matching over 13 bases. The germline V gene has CDR1 MNHNS and CDR2 SASEGT. This CDR3 is 16 amino acids long. The J segment lost 6 bases and the V segment lost 2 bases, leaving 3 bases of the junction unmatched. CDR3 residues: CASSEPGLAGSGELFF. The CDR3 coding sequence is TGTGCCAGCAGTGAACCGGGACTAGCGGGGTCCGGGGAGCTGTTTTTT.

This clonotype was observed a handful of times. The chain combines TRBV15 with TRBJ2-4; D remains unclear. Germline lookup yields CDR1 LNHNV and CDR2 YYDKDF (reference sequence). The CDR3 is 15 residues long. Trimming shortened V by 0 bases and J by 2 bases, and 8 bases separated the two germline ends. CDR3 in DNA: TGTGCCACCAGCAGAGAAGGCGGTACCAAAAACATTCAGTACTTC. It yields the protein CATSREGGTKNIQYF.

The gene calls are TRBV2 and TRBJ2-7; TRBD1 matches 8 bases. Losses at the gene ends were 1 base for V and 5 bases for J; bases not matched to a gene: 7. Per the germline V gene, CDR1 is SNHLY and CDR2 is FYNNEI. The CDR3 loop spans 15 amino acids. The CDR3 loop reads CASSEVGDRYDEQYF. The CDR3 coding sequence is TGTGCCAGCAGTGAAGTCGGGGACAGGTACGACGAGCAGTACTTC.

This clonotype appeared many times. This chain uses TRBV15 with TRBJ2-2, with no clear D. Per germline, CDR1 LNHNV and CDR2 YYDKDF (reference sequence). The CDR3 runs to 13 residues. Deletions cut 0 bases from V and 1 base from J, with 0 bases between. CDR3 sequence (DNA): TGTGCCACCAGCAGAGAGAACACCGGGGAGCTGTTTTTT. Protein product: CATSRENTGELFF. The whole variable domain, remainder taken from reference TRBV15 and TRBJ2-2, is DAMVIQNPRYQVTQFGKPVTLSCSQTLNHNVMYWYQQKSSQAPKLLFHYYDKDFNNEADTPDNFQSRRPNTSFCFLDIRSPGLGDTAMYLCATSRENTGELFFGEGSRLTVL.

This clonotype was seen ten or more times. V and J are TRBV4-3 and TRBJ1-1, with 11 bases fitting TRBD1. Germline CDR1 and CDR2: LGHNA and YSLEER. This CDR3 has 15 residues. The J segment lost 5 bases and the V segment lost 3 bases, leaving 5 bases of the junction unmatched. The CDR3 nucleotides are TGCGCCAGCAGCCATCCGGGACAGGGGGGGACTGAAGCTTTCTTT. It codes for CASSHPGQGGTEAFF.

As regards this clonotype: The CDR3 carries no conserved terminal phenylalanine or tryptophan, so it likely arises from a read error. No DNA is shown, since the ends of the CDR3 on it are uncertain; the CDR3 is the one TCRdb lists. CDR3 sequence: CASSVSRDRGVSI. The chain links TRBV2 to TRBJ1-1; the DNA was not used to check the table's D call, TRBD1. The CDR3 length equals 13 residues, ends included. CDR1 and CDR2 (germline): SNHLY, FYNNEI.

This clonotype was found a few times. The chain recombines TRBV7-9 with TRBJ1-1; no firm D call. The germline V and J ends were trimmed by 4 bases and 10 bases, with 13 bases remaining between them. This CDR3 is 12 amino acids long. Germline values: CDR1 SEHNR, CDR2 FQNEAQ (reference sequence). The CDR3 coding sequence is TGTGCCAGCAGCTCCAAACGGATAGGAGCTTTCTTT. This codes for CASSSKRIGAFF. Variable domain in full (rest from reference TRBV7-9 and TRBJ1-1): DTGVSQNPRHKITKRGQNVTFRCDPISEHNRLYWYRQTLGQGPEFLTYFQNEAQLEKSRLLSDRFSAERPKGSFSTLEIQRTEQGDSAMYLCASSSKRIGAFFGQGTRLTVV.